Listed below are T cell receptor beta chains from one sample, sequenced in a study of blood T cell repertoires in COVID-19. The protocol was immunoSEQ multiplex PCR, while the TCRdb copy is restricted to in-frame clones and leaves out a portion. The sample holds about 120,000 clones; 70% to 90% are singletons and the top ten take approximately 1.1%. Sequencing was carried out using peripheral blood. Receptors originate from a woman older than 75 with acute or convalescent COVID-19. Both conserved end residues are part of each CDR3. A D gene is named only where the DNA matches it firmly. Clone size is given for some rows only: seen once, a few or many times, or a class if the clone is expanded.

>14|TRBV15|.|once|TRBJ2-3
TGTGCCACCAGCAGAGGGTCGCAGGGTTATACGCAGTATTTT
CATSRGSQGYTQYF
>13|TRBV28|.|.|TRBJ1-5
TGTGCCAGCAGTTTATCCGGTAATCAGCCCCAGCATTTT
CASSLSGNQPQHF
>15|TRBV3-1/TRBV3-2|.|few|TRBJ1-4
TGTGCCAGCAGCTTACCCCAGGGTGAAGATGAAAAACTGTTTTTT
CASSLPQGEDEKLFF
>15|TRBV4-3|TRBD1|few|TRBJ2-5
TGCGCCAGCAGCCGTCGGACAGGGTCCCAAGAGACCCAGTACTTC
CASSRRTGSQETQYF
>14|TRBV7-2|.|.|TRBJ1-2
TGTGCCAGCAGCTTAGTCGGGACACGCTATGGCTACACCTTC
CASSLVGTRYGYTF
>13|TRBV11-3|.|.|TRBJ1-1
TGTGCCAGCAGCTTAGATCCCAGGTCTGAAGCTTTCTTT
CASSLDPRSEAFF
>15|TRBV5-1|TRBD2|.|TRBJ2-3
TGCGCCAGCCGCCTGGCTAGCGGAGCCACAGATACGCAGTATTTT
CASRLASGATDTQYF
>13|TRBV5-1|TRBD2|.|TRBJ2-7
TGCGCCAGCAGCTCCGGGACTAGCGTCGAGCAGTACTTC
CASSSGTSVEQYF
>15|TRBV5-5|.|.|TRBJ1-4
TGTGCCAGCAGCTCGGACTCATCAACTAATGAAAAACTGTTTTTT
CASSSDSSTNEKLFF
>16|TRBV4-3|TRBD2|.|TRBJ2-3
TGCGCCAGCAGCCAAGCGATAGCGGGGCATTTGGATACGCAGTATTTT
CASSQAIAGHLDTQYF
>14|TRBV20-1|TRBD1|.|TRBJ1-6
TGCAGTGCTAGTTTGGGACAGTATAATTCACCCCTCCACTTT
CSASLGQYNSPLHF
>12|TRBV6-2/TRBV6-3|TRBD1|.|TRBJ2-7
TGTGCCAGCAGTTTAACAGGGGACGAGCAGTACTTC
CASSLTGDEQYF
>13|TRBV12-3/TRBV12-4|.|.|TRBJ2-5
TGTGCCAGCAGTTTTCTAGCCCGGGAGACCCAGTACTTC
CASSFLARETQYF
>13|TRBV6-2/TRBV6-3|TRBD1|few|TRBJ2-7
TGTGCCAGCAGCTCCGGACAGGGTGGCGAGCAGTACTTC
CASSSGQGGEQYF
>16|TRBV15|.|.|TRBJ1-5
TGTGCCACCAGCAGAGATGGGCAGCGGAGCAATCAGCCCCAGCATTTT
CATSRDGQRSNQPQHF
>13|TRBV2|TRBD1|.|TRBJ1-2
TGTGCCAGCAGTGAGGGACAGGGTTATGGCTACACCTTC
CASSEGQGYGYTF
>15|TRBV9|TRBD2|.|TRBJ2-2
TGTGCCAGCAGCGTAGGAGCGGGGGGGCCCGGGGAGCTGTTTTTT
CASSVGAGGPGELFF
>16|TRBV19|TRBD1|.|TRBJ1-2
TGTGCCAGTAGTAAATATAGTACAGGGGGCTACTATGGCTACACCTTC
CASSKYSTGGYYGYTF
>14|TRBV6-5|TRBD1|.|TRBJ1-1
TGTGCCAGCAGTCCCGACAGGGTGAACACTGAAGCTTTCTTT
CASSPDRVNTEAFF
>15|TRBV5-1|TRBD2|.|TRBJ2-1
TGCGCCAGCAGCGATACTAGCGGTCGCGGCAATGAGCAGTTCTTC
CASSDTSGRGNEQFF
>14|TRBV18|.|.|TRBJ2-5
TGTGCCAGCTCACCACTTCAGGGGGGAGAGACCCAGTACTTC
CASSPLQGGETQYF
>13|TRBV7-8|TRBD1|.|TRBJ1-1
TGTGCCAGCAGACAGACAGGGGTTACTGAAGCTTTCTTT
CASRQTGVTEAFF
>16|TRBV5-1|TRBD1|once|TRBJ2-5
TGCGCCAGCAGCTTGGGTAGGACAGGGCTAGGAGAGACCCAGTACTTC
CASSLGRTGLGETQYF
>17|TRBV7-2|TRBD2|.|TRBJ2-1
TGTGCCAGCAGCTTAGGATCCCTAGCGGGCGTCTACAATGAGCAGTTCTTC
CASSLGSLAGVYNEQFF
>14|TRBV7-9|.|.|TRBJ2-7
TGTGCCAGCAGCTTAAAGCAGGGAATCGACGAGCAGTACTTC
CASSLKQGIDEQYF
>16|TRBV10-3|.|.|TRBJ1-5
TGTGCCATCAGTGAGAGAACAGGGATAAGCAATCAGCCCCAGCATTTT
CAISERTGISNQPQHF
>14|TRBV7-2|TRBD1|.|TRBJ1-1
TGTGCCAGCAGCTACGGGACAGCGAACACTGAAGCTTTCTTT
CASSYGTANTEAFF
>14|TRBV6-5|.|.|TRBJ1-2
TGTGCCAGCAGTTACCGGGGGGCCCTAGGAAGCTACACCTTC
CASSYRGALGSYTF
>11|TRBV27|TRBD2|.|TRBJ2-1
TGTGCCAGCAGTTCTAGCGGGAGGTGGTTCTTC
CASSSSGRWFF
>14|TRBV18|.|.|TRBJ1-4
TGTGCCAGCTCAGCAGGGTCCCAAAATGAAAAACTGTTTTTT
CASSAGSQNEKLFF
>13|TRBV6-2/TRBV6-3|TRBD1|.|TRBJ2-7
TGTGCCAGCAGCAGGGACAGGAACTACGAGCAGTACTTC
CASSRDRNYEQYF
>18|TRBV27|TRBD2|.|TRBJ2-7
TGTGCCAGCAGTTTAGAAGGGGGTGGTAGCGGGGGATCCTACGAGCAGTACTTC
CASSLEGGGSGGSYEQYF
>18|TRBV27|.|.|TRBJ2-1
TGTGCCAGCAGCATTCGGTTGAGGAAAGGGGGCTCCTACAATGAGCAGTTCTTC
CASSIRLRKGGSYNEQFF
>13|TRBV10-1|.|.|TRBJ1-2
TGCGCCAGCAGTGAGGGGAGTAACTATGGCTACACCTTC
CASSEGSNYGYTF
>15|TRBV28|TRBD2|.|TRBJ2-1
TGTGCCAGCAGTCCCGGACTAGCGGGATCAGGTGAGCAGTTCTTC
CASSPGLAGSGEQFF
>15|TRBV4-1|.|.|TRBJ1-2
TGCGCCAGCAGCCAAGGGGGGCAGGGAAACTATGGCTACACCTTC
CASSQGGQGNYGYTF
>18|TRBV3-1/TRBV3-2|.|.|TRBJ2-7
TGTGCCAGCAGCCAAGAGGCACCCACCTGGCGGAGCTCCTACGAGCAGTACTTC
CASSQEAPTWRSSYEQYF
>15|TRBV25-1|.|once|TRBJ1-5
TGTGCCAGCAGTGACCCAAACTGGGGGGGTCAGCCCCAGCATTTT
CASSDPNWGGQPQHF
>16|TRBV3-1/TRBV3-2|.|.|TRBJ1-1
TGTGCCAGCAGCCAAAGACCCGGGGGGGGGAACACTGAAGCTTTCTTT
CASSQRPGGGNTEAFF
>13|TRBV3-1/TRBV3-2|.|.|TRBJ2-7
TGTGCCAGCAGCCGCGGGACGGTCTACGAGCAGTACTTC
CASSRGTVYEQYF
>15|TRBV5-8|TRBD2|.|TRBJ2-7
TGTGCCAGCAGTCGTACCGGGACTAGTGCTACGTTGCAGTACTTC
CASSRTGTSATLQYF
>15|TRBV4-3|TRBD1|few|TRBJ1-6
TGCGCCAGCAGCCAAGATGCGACAGGGGATTCACCCCTCCACTTT
CASSQDATGDSPLHF
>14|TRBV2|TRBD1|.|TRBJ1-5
TGTGCCAGCAGTGGACAGGGAATGAGTCAGCCCCAGCATTTT
CASSGQGMSQPQHF
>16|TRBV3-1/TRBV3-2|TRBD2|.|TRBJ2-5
TGTGCCAGCAGCCAACGCTCCCCTAGCGGGGGGGAGACCCAGTACTTC
CASSQRSPSGGETQYF
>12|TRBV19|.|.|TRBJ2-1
TGTGCCAGTAGTATTACGGGCAATGAGCAGTTCTTC
CASSITGNEQFF
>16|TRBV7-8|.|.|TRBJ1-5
TGTGCCAGCAGCTTACGGAGAGGAGACAGCAATCAGCCCCAGCATTTT
CASSLRRGDSNQPQHF
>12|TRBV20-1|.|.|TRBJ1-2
TGCAGTGCTAGTGTCGGCGGCTATGGCTACACCTTC
CSASVGGYGYTF
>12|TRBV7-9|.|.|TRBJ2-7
TGTGCCAGCAGCTCGACAGTCTACGAGCAGTACTTC
CASSSTVYEQYF
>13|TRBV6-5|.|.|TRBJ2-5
TGTGCCACCAGAAGGACATTCCAAGAGACCCAGTACTTC
CATRRTFQETQYF
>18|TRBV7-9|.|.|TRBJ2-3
TGTGCCAGCAGCTTTGGGTTAGCGACACTTGGGGGCACAGATACGCAGTATTTT
CASSFGLATLGGTDTQYF
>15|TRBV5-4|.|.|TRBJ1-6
TGTGCCAGCAGCTTGGCGAGCTCCTATAATTCACCCCTCCACTTT
CASSLASSYNSPLHF
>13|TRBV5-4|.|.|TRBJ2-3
TGTGCCAGCAGCCCCATAGGCACAGATACGCAGTATTTT
CASSPIGTDTQYF
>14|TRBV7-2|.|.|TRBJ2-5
TGTGCCAGCAGCTTCGTAGCTTCTCAAGAGACCCAGTACTTC
CASSFVASQETQYF
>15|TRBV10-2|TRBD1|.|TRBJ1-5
TGCGCCAGCAGCGGGACAGGGGGGAGCAATCAGCCCCAGCATTTT
CASSGTGGSNQPQHF
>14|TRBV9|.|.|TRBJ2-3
TGTGCCAGCAGCGTCGGGGTGTTCCCAGATACGCAGTATTTT
CASSVGVFPDTQYF
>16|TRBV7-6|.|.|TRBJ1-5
TGTGCCAGCAGCTTAGCGTCGGGGGACTCAAATCAGCCCCAGCATTTT
CASSLASGDSNQPQHF
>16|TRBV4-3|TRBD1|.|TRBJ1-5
TGCGCCAGCAGCCAAACCACAGGGGGCAGCAATCAGCCCCAGCATTTT
CASSQTTGGSNQPQHF